Shown below are 23 T cell receptor beta chains from a single sample sequenced in a study of spatial heterogeneity in lung cancer (dated by TCRdb to between 2017 and 2020). Receptors were amplified or captured by 5' RACE. Sequencer: NextSeq 500. TCRdb reprocessed the public reads (quality trimming at Q25 with fastp, clone calling with MiXCR) and kept in-frame beta chains. CDR3 protein sequences are deduplicated, and each keeps its most common genes and DNA. Within this sample are around 63,000 distinct CDR3 sequences, with under 7.5% of them counted one time only. The ten largest clones represent approximately 14% of the sample. Explained via the paper, the time point label denotes: sample taken at primary tumor resection. This specimen consisted of PBMCs, obtained at surgery. The receptors derive from a female donor with early-stage non-small cell lung cancer.

This clonotype was recorded many times. V usage is TRBV7-9 and J usage is TRBJ2-7; 10 bases fit TRBD1. This CDR3 is built from 17 residues. Germline trimming cut 2 bases from V and 2 bases from J; bases unmatched to any gene: 9. CDR1 is SEHNR, CDR2 FQNEAQ, per germline (reference sequence). The CDR3 nucleotides read TGTGCCAGCAGCTTAAGCCCCGGACAGGGGGAAACCTACGAGCAGTACGTC. It specifies CASSLSPGQGETYEQYV.

This clonotype was seen repeatedly, ten times or more. The chain couples TRBV4-1 to TRBJ2-3, with 9 bases lining up with TRBD1. The CDR3 length is 15 residues. Trimming removed 4 bases from V and 5 bases from J; junction bases left unmatched: 7. Per germline, CDR1 MGHRA and CDR2 YSYEKL. CDR3 region: CASSLGLTGGDTQYF. In nucleotides, the CDR3 is TGCGCCAGCAGCCTAGGTTTGACAGGGGGAGATACGCAGTATTTT.

This clonotype occurred many times. V usage is TRBV5-1 and J usage is TRBJ1-2; TRBD1 is a possible D gene (6 bases). The V end lost 4 bases, the J end lost 4 bases, and 17 bases lay between the germline ends. Germline CDR1 reads SGHRS; CDR2 reads YFSETQ. The CDR3 sequence is 15 residues long. CDR3 sequence reads: CASSREGDLVYGYTF. CDR3 bases: TGCGCCAGCAGCCGTGAGGGGGATTTGGTCTATGGCTACACCTTC. The full variable domain, rest sourced from reference TRBV5-1 and TRBJ1-2, is KAGVTQTPRYLIKTRGQQVTLSCSPISGHRSVSWYQQTPGQGLQFLFEYFSETQRNKGNFPGRFSGRQFSNSRSEMNVSTLELGDSALYLCASSREGDLVYGYTFGSGTRLTVV.

In its sample, this clonotype was seen a few times. The CDR3 region is CASSENRAGTGELFF. The CDR3 DNA follows: TGTGCCAGCAGTGAAAACAGGGCGGGCACCGGGGAGCTGTTTTTT. This chain connects TRBV6-1 to TRBJ2-2; tentative D call: TRBD1 (6 bases). CDR3 length equals 15 residues. Germline loops: CDR1 MNHNS, CDR2 SASEGT. Trimming left V 2 bases short and J 4 bases short, with 11 bases between.

This clonotype was counted at least ten times. This chain connects TRBV9 to TRBJ2-1; 7 bases map to TRBD1. Germline V gene sequence: CDR1 SGDLS, CDR2 YYNGEE. V dropped 2 bases and J dropped 5; count of bases not matched to a gene: 4. The CDR3 sequence is 14 residues long. As DNA, the CDR3 is TGTGCCAGCAGCGTCTGGGGACAGAACAATGAGCAGTTCTTC. It is translated as CASSVWGQNNEQFF.

This clonotype was recorded many times. V is TRBV18 and J is TRBJ1-3; 9 bases agree with TRBD1. Per the germline V gene, CDR1 is KGHSH and CDR2 is LQKENI. This CDR3 has 16 amino acids. Germline trimming cut 0 bases from V and 4 bases from J; bases unmatched to any gene: 4. The CDR3 sequence: CASSPPGTGTGNTIYF. The CDR3 bases are TGTGCCAGCTCACCACCCGGGACAGGGACAGGAAACACCATATATTTT.

This clonotype has a handful of counts. The chain couples TRBV20-1 to TRBJ2-1; D is unresolved. The CDR3 has 12 residues. CDR1 and CDR2 from the germline V gene are DFQATT and SNEGSKA (reference sequence). The ends were cut back, 0 bases at V and 9 bases at J, with 9 bases in the middle. The CDR3 is CSARDLRREQFF. As DNA, the CDR3 is TGCAGTGCTAGAGATCTGAGACGTGAGCAGTTCTTC.

This clonotype was seen many times. V is TRBV5-6 and J is TRBJ1-1; D unresolved. Trimming left V 3 bases short and J 3 bases short, with 3 bases between. The CDR3 has 11 amino acids. Germline V gene sequence: CDR1 SGHDT, CDR2 YYEEEE. CDR3: CASSSYTEAFF. For the CDR3, the DNA is TGTGCCAGCAGCTCGTACACTGAAGCTTTCTTT.

This clonotype was detected many times. V gene TRBV5-1 combines with J gene TRBJ2-5, with a possible D match to TRBD2 (6 bases). The germline CDR1 and CDR2 sequences are SGHRS and YFSETQ. V was shortened by 0 bases and J by 1 base, with 10 bases between the two germline ends. The CDR3 spans 15 residues. CDR3: CASSLAGGSQETQYF. The CDR3 bases are TGCGCCAGCAGCTTGGCCGGAGGGAGCCAAGAGACCCAGTACTTC. The full variable domain, its missing parts supplied by reference TRBV5-1 and TRBJ2-5, is KAGVTQTPRYLIKTRGQQVTLSCSPISGHRSVSWYQQTPGQGLQFLFEYFSETQRNKGNFPGRFSGRQFSNSRSEMNVSTLELGDSALYLCASSLAGGSQETQYFGPGTRLLVL.

This clonotype has a count of ten or more. The rearrangement links TRBV20-1 to TRBJ1-1; D is unclear. Germline-derived CDR1 and CDR2 are DFQATT and SNEGSKA (reference sequence). This CDR3 has 12 amino acids. V was clipped by 2 bases and J by 0 bases, with 4 bases between them. The CDR3, as DNA: TGCAGTGCTAGAAAGGTGAACACTGAAGCTTTCTTT. This sequence encodes CSARKVNTEAFF.

The J gene is TRBJ2-5, the V gene TRBV7-9; D ambiguous. CDR1 and CDR2 from the germline V gene are SEHNR and FQNEAQ (reference sequence). Trimming removed 3 bases from V and 5 bases from J, with 4 bases in between. This CDR3 contains 11 residues. The CDR3 sequence: CASSLYETQYF. The CDR3 bases are TGTGCCAGCAGCTTGTACGAGACCCAGTACTTC.

This clonotype was seen ten or more times. The chain is built from TRBV7-3 and TRBJ2-5; D is undetermined. The germline V gene has CDR1 SGHTA and CDR2 FQGTGA. This CDR3 is 13 amino acids long. V gave up 7 bases and J gave up 1 base, with 10 bases separating them. CDR3 loop: CASTTGSQETQYF. CDR3 DNA sequence: TGTGCCAGCACCACGGGCTCCCAAGAGACCCAGTACTTC.

This clonotype was recorded many times. The gene calls are TRBV29-1 and TRBJ1-2; no clear D. The germline CDR1 and CDR2 sequences are SQVTM and ANQGSEA. With 5 bases removed from V and 3 bases from J, the gap between germline ends came to 13 bases. The CDR3 is made up of 13 amino acids. The chain's CDR3 is CSVTRETYYGYTF. CDR3 sequence (DNA): TGCAGCGTTACCCGGGAGACTTACTATGGCTACACCTTC.

The genes are TRBV30 and TRBJ1-5; 8 nucleotides agree with TRBD1. The CDR3 contains 14 residues. V shed 0 bases and J 11 bases; nucleotides not matched to a gene: 9. Germline V CDR1 and CDR2: GTSNPN, SVGIG (reference sequence). In DNA form, the CDR3 reads TGTGCCTGGAGTGTAACAGGGGGTATGGAGACCCAGCATTTT. It translates to CAWSVTGGMETQHF.

J is TRBJ2-3 and V is TRBV7-9, with 9 bases matching TRBD2. This CDR3 is built from 16 residues. The germline gives CDR1 SEHNR, CDR2 FQNEAQ (reference sequence). Germline trimming cut 3 bases from V and 2 bases from J; bases unmatched to any gene: 6. The CDR3, as DNA: TGTGCCAGCAGCTTGGGCCTAGCGGGGATCACAGATACGCAGTATTTT. Translation: CASSLGLAGITDTQYF.

This clonotype was found a few times. The V and J genes are TRBV20-1 and TRBJ2-7; 7 bases line up with TRBD2. This CDR3 spans 14 amino acids. V trimming: 3 bases; J trimming: 2 bases; junction bases outside the gene matches: 7. Germline CDR1 DFQATT, CDR2 SNEGSKA (reference sequence). The CDR3 DNA is TGCAGTGCTAGTGGGGCTAGCGGAACCTACGAGCAGTACTTC. Protein product: CSASGASGTYEQYF.

This clonotype was observed many times. The chain employs TRBV7-8 and TRBJ1-5; the D gene is possibly TRBD1 (5 bases). Germline lookup yields CDR1 SGHVS and CDR2 FQNEAQ. CDR3 size: 17 residues. Trimming left V 5 bases short and J 8 bases short, with 25 bases between. The CDR3 loop is CASSPLGSREKEKPQHF. CDR3 DNA: TGTGCCAGCAGCCCCCTGGGGTCCAGGGAGAAAGAGAAGCCCCAGCATTTT.

This clonotype was detected ten times or more. V usage is TRBV28 and J usage is TRBJ1-1; D possibly corresponds to TRBD1 (5 bases). From germline, CDR1 is MDHEN and CDR2 SYDVKM. The CDR3 is 13 residues long. Between the trimmed V and J ends, which lost 7 bases and 9 bases, there was a span of 18 bases. CDR3: CASNLGGRAKAFF. CDR3 coding DNA: TGTGCCAGCAACCTTGGGGGAAGGGCCAAAGCTTTCTTT. Variable domain in full (rest from reference TRBV28 and TRBJ1-1): DVKVTQSSRYLVKRTGEKVFLECVQDMDHENMFWYRQDPGLGLRLIYFSYDVKMKEKGDIPEGYSVSREKKERFSLILESASTNQTSMYLCASNLGGRAKAFFGQGTRLTVV.

This clonotype has ten or more counts. The chain employs TRBV6-6 and TRBJ1-2; D remains unclear. This CDR3 has 14 amino acids. The V end lost 7 bases, the J end lost 0 bases, and 12 bases lay between the germline ends. Germline assignment: CDR1 MNHNY and CDR2 SVGAGI (reference sequence). The CDR3 loop reads CASIGRDTNYGYTF. The CDR3, as DNA: TGTGCCAGCATCGGCAGAGATACTAACTATGGCTACACCTTC.

This clonotype has more than one count but fewer than ten. The rearrangement joins TRBV18 to TRBJ2-2; the D call may be TRBD1 or TRBD2 (7 bases each). V dropped 3 bases and J dropped 0 bases, with 14 bases sitting between them. Looked up from germline, CDR1 is KGHSH and CDR2 is LQKENI. The CDR3 is 17 amino acids. For the CDR3, the DNA is TGTGCCAGCTCACCCCCCAGGGGGGGACCGAACACCGGGGAGCTGTTTTTT. Protein product: CASSPPRGGPNTGELFF.

The genes are TRBV7-2 and TRBJ1-2, with no clear D. The V gene's germline CDR1 is SGHTA and CDR2 FQGNSA. V was shortened by 3 bases and J by 5 bases, with 4 bases between the two germline ends. CDR3 length equals 11 residues. The CDR3, as DNA: TGTGCCAGCAGCTTGTCGTATGGCTACACCTTC. It translates to CASSLSYGYTF.

This clonotype was seen at least ten times. The V and J genes are TRBV20-1 and TRBJ1-1, with D unclear. Germline V lookup: CDR1 DFQATT, CDR2 SNEGSKA (reference sequence). V shed 0 bases and J shed 7 bases, with 9 bases lying between them. The CDR3 extends over 12 amino acids. As DNA, the CDR3 is TGCAGTGCTAGAGATGACGGCTTTGAAGCTTTCTTT. Protein sequence: CSARDDGFEAFF.

In its sample, this clonotype was seen many times. CDR3 sequence: CASSPPPGQGTDTQYF. DNA for the CDR3: TGTGCCAGCAGCCCTCCGCCGGGACAGGGCACAGATACGCAGTATTTT. J is TRBJ2-3 and V is TRBV7-3; 8 nucleotides align to TRBD1. The CDR3 loop spans 16 amino acids. CDR1 SGHTA and CDR2 FQGTGA come from the germline V gene. The J segment lost 1 base and the V segment lost 5 bases, leaving 8 bases of the junction unmatched.